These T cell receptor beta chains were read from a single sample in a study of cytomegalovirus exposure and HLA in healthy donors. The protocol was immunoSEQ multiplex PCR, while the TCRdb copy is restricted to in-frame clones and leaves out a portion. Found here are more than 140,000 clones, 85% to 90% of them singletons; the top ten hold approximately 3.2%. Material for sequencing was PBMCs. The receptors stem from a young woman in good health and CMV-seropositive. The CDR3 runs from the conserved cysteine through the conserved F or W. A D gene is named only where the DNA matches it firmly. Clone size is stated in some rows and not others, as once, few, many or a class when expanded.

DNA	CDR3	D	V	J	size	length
TGTGCCAGCAGCCCAGGGACTAGGGCAACAGAGACCCAGTACTTC	CASSPGTRATETQYF	TRBD2	TRBV11-2	TRBJ2-5	NA	15
TGCGCCAGCAGCCAAGAGGTGGGGCTAACCTACAATGAGCAGTTCTTC	CASSQEVGLTYNEQFF	NA	TRBV4-1	TRBJ2-1	once	16
TGCAGCGCCTATCCGGGGACAGGGGACACTGAAGCTTTCTTT	CSAYPGTGDTEAFF	TRBD1	TRBV29-1	TRBJ1-1	NA	14
TGTGCCAGCAGCACCTTGTGGGTACTCGCGGGAGGGCCCTATGAGCAGTTCTTC	CASSTLWVLAGGPYEQFF	TRBD2	TRBV7-9	TRBJ2-1	NA	18
TGTGCCAGCAGCCCGCTTTCCGGGACAGGGACCCACGAGCAGTACTTC	CASSPLSGTGTHEQYF	TRBD1	TRBV11-2	TRBJ2-7	NA	16
TGTGCCAGCAGCCCCTCCAGGCGACAGCTGAACACTGAAGCTTTCTTT	CASSPSRRQLNTEAFF	NA	TRBV5-4	TRBJ1-1	once	16
TGTGCCAGCAGCCGCAGCGGGGGGGGTTCCTATGAGCAGTTCTTC	CASSRSGGGSYEQFF	TRBD2	TRBV7-2	TRBJ2-1	NA	15
TGTGCCTGGAGTGGAACAGGGGCCACCGGGGAGCTGTTTTTT	CAWSGTGATGELFF	TRBD1	TRBV30	TRBJ2-2	NA	14
TGTGCCAGCAGTCAAAACAGGGGGCAGGGCAATGAGCAGTTCTTC	CASSQNRGQGNEQFF	TRBD1	TRBV28	TRBJ2-1	NA	15
TGTGCCAGCAGTCGGACCGGACAGGGGTCCTACAATGAGCAGTTCTTC	CASSRTGQGSYNEQFF	TRBD1	TRBV6-4	TRBJ2-1	once	16
TGCGCCAGCAGCAGCGGGGCTTGGATCAACGAGCAGTACTTC	CASSSGAWINEQYF	TRBD2	TRBV5-1	TRBJ2-7	NA	14
TGCGCCAGCAGCCAGGGGGACAGGGTGAACTATGGCTACACCTTC	CASSQGDRVNYGYTF	TRBD1	TRBV4-1	TRBJ1-2	NA	15
TGCGCCAGCAGCCCGGGCCGCCTAGCGGGAGGAGGAACCTACGAGCAGTACTTC	CASSPGRLAGGGTYEQYF	TRBD2	TRBV5-1	TRBJ2-7	NA	18
TGTGCCAGTAGTATGAGCCCCGGAGCCTACGAGCAGTACTTC	CASSMSPGAYEQYF	NA	TRBV19	TRBJ2-7	NA	14
TGTGCCAGCAGCCCAGCGGGGGGGAGCTCCTACAATGAGCAGTTCTTC	CASSPAGGSSYNEQFF	TRBD2	TRBV5-6	TRBJ2-1	NA	16
TGTGCCAGCAGCTTCCGGACTAGCGGGAGTTACAATGAGCAGTTCTTC	CASSFRTSGSYNEQFF	TRBD2	TRBV7-9	TRBJ2-1	NA	16
TGCGCCAGCAGCCAAGACCCAACCTTATGGTCCGGACAGGGCCTCACCTTC	CASSQDPTLWSGQGLTF	TRBD1	TRBV4-3	TRBJ1-2	NA	17
TGTGCCAGCAAGGAAATGGCAGGGGGCTCCTACGAGCAGTACTTC	CASKEMAGGSYEQYF	TRBD1	TRBV2	TRBJ2-7	NA	15
TGTGCCAGCAGCTTAGCAGGGACAGGTAGTGGCTACACCTTC	CASSLAGTGSGYTF	TRBD1	TRBV7-8	TRBJ1-2	NA	14
TGTGCCTGGAGTGATAGAAATGAGCAGTTCTTC	CAWSDRNEQFF	NA	TRBV30	TRBJ2-1	NA	11
TGCGCCAGCAGCTTGAACAGAAATGAAAAACTGTTTTTT	CASSLNRNEKLFF	NA	TRBV5-1	TRBJ1-4	NA	13